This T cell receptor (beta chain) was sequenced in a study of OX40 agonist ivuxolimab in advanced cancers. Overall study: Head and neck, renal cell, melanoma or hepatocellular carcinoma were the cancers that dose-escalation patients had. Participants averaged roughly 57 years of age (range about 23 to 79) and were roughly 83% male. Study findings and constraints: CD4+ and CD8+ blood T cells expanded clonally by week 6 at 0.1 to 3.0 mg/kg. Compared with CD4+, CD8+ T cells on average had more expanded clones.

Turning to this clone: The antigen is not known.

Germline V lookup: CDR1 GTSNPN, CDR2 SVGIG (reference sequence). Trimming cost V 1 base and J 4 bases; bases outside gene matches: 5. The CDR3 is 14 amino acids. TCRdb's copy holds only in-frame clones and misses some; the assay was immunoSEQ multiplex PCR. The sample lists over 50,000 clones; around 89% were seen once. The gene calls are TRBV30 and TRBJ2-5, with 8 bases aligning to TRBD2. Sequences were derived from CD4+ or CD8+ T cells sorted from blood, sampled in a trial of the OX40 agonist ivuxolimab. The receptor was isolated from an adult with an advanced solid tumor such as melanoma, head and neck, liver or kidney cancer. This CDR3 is CAWSARGGGETQYF. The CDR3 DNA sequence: TGTGCCTGGAGTGCCCGGGGGGGAGGAGAGACCCAGTACTTC.